The present T cell receptor beta chain was sequenced within a study of response to subunit inactivated influenza vaccine. General observations from the study: Authors proposed each seasonal influenza vaccination draws in few new T cells.

This CDR3 comprises 13 residues. Per the germline V gene, CDR1 is SGHRS and CDR2 is YFSETQ. V lost 3 bases and J lost 7; bases outside the gene matches: 4. TCRdb used MiXCR to reprocess the RT-PCR reads, holding one entry per CDR3 protein. The data hold 650,000 or so distinct CDR3 sequences, with roughly 15% observed a single time. In regard to this clonotype: Its matching antigen is unknown.

The TCR originated in a man over 45 who received an inactivated influenza vaccine. This specimen consisted of PBMCs from blood, obtained less than 15 days before vaccination. This chain joins TRBV5-1 and TRBJ1-1, with 9 bases fitting TRBD1. This chain's CDR3 is CASSSGTGNEAFF. The CDR3 region has the DNA TGCGCCAGCAGCTCAGGGACAGGGAATGAAGCTTTCTTT.